This paragraph reports one TCR beta chain. Its antigen remains unknown. The sample belongs to a study of T cell repertoires in cytomegalovirus infection. Study information: CMV epitopes that were recently identified and HLA-C-restricted were used alongside well-studied HLA-B-restricted ones.

General study points: Summed frequency of public TCR beta families distinguished CMV carriers with the relevant HLA. Ex vivo responses were dominated by HLA-C-restricted CMV-specific TCR beta clonotypes.

TCRdb reprocessed the reads via MiXCR and lists one record per CDR3 protein. Among hundreds of thousands of distinct CDR3 sequences listed, more than 40% were seen once. Germline loops: CDR1 SNHLY, CDR2 FYNNEI. CDR3 length: 13 amino acids. Trimming shortened V by 5 bases and J by 3 bases, and 8 bases separated the two germline ends. This sequence joins TRBV2 and TRBJ1-5; no clear D gene. The clonotype comes from a human donor in good health (CMV status not recorded). Some clones in this sample may be carry-over from other donors' samples. Sequenced material: cultured PBMCs, taken from culture after CMV antigen stimulation. The CDR3: CASSWRANQPQHF. The CDR3, as DNA: TGTGCCAGCAGTTGGAGAGCCAATCAGCCCCAGCATTTT.